The entry below gives a single T cell receptor beta chain sequence along with its context. Antigen unknown. The data originate from a study of monozygotic twins with inflammatory bowel disease. Study observations and caveats: Whether twins were concordant or discordant made no difference to repertoire similarity, possibly from limited power. Using the inverse Simpson index, IBD patients had lower TCRbeta diversity than healthy co-twins. Especially where disease activity was present, IBD patients had fewer clonotypes in common with others than healthy twins did.

Reanalyzing the 5' RACE reads, TCRdb keeps one entry per CDR3 protein, without DNA. Here the sample table reports some 210,000 distinct CDR3 sequences. The clonotype comes from a human donor with ulcerative colitis or Crohn's disease, or a healthy co-twin of an affected twin (not recorded which). The sequenced sample consisted of blood.

The CDR3 protein is CATSEAERVFF. The chain carries TRBV24-1 and TRBJ2-1; the TCRdb D gene call, TRBD2, has no DNA to confirm it. The CDR3 runs to 11 residues. Germline V gene lookup returns CDR1 KGHDR and CDR2 SFDVKD.